The 11 T cell receptor beta chains given below trace back to one sample, sequenced in a study of beta chain features in type 1 diabetes. These receptors' antigens are unknown. The authors reverse transcribed all of the isolated RNA, so sequencing captured expressed TCRB transcripts. Profiling relied on immunoSEQ multiplex PCR, and the TCRdb table lists in-frame clones only, not all of them. Among hundreds of thousands of clones, around 12% were seen once, and the ten largest hold around 0.0099%. Whole-study findings and limits: Significant though moderate, a shortening of TCRB CDR3s appeared in all four CD4+ subsets of Type 1 diabetes patients.

Sequenced input: naive CD4+ T cells from blood. These receptors were taken from a woman in her late teens or twenties with type 1 diabetes.

V usage is TRBV28 and J usage is TRBJ1-2; D uncertain. Germline V CDR1 and CDR2: MDHEN, SYDVKM. Between the trimmed V and J ends, which lost 5 bases and 4 bases, there was a span of 17 bases. The CDR3 runs 15 residues. The CDR3 loop is CASSPPTPEGYGYTF. In DNA form, the CDR3 reads TGTGCCAGCAGTCCCCCGACACCCGAGGGCTATGGCTACACCTTC.

The J gene is TRBJ2-3, the V gene TRBV5-4; 7 bases line up with TRBD2. There are 14 residues in the CDR3. Per germline, CDR1 SGHNT and CDR2 YYREEE (reference sequence). J lost 0 bases, V lost 2 bases, and 0 bases had no gene match. The CDR3 reads CASSLAGSTDTQYF. CDR3 sequence (DNA): TGTGCCAGCAGCTTAGCGGGGAGCACAGATACGCAGTATTTT.

J is TRBJ2-2 and V is TRBV6-5, with 8 nucleotides matching TRBD1. Germline CDR1 is MNHEY and CDR2 is SVGAGI. This CDR3 has 13 amino acids. After removal of 6 bases from V and 6 bases from J, the junction contained 3 bases not matched to a gene. CDR3 nucleotides: TGTGCCAGCAGCGGGGGACAGGCCGGGGAGCTGTTTTTT. It translates to CASSGGQAGELFF.

This clone was observed a handful of times. This sequence joins TRBV20-1 and TRBJ2-1; D is undetermined. V was shortened by 2 bases and J by 9 bases, with 8 bases between the two germline ends. Germline V CDR1 and CDR2: DFQATT, SNEGSKA (reference sequence). The CDR3 is 11 amino acids. This chain's CDR3 is CSARRVGEQFF. In nucleotides, the CDR3 is TGCAGTGCTAGACGGGTTGGTGAGCAGTTCTTC.

This clone has a handful of counts. The CDR3 region is CASSFYQGMGTEAFF. The CDR3 bases are TGTGCCAGCAGTTTCTACCAGGGGATGGGTACTGAAGCTTTCTTT. V is TRBV6-6 and J is TRBJ1-1; possible D gene TRBD1, 6 bases. CDR1 and CDR2 from the germline V gene are MNHNY and SVGAGI (reference sequence). The CDR3 consists of 15 residues. V lost 4 bases and J 5 bases, leaving 17 bases between the germline ends.

This clone was counted between two and nine times. Different DNA sequences within this sample yield the same CDR3. CDR3 protein: CASSPGEEETQYF. DNA for the CDR3: TGTGCCAGCTCACCAGGGGAGGAAGAGACCCAGTACTTC. The gene calls are TRBV18 and TRBJ2-5; D is perhaps TRBD2 (6 bases). Per germline, CDR1 KGHSH and CDR2 LQKENI. The V end was cut by 2 bases, the J end by 3 bases, with 7 bases between. The length of the CDR3 is 13 residues.

The DNA for the CDR3 is TGTGCCAGCATTGGTGGGCGGGGGCCCCGGGCTTCGTACAATGAGCAGTTCTTC. This translates into CASIGGRGPRASYNEQFF. The chain has TRBV5-6 and TRBJ2-1; D is possibly TRBD2 (7 bases). Deletions cut 6 bases from V and 4 bases from J, with 26 bases between. This CDR3 spans 18 amino acids. Germline CDR1 and CDR2: SGHDT and YYEEEE.

This rearrangement joins TRBV7-2 to TRBJ2-1; 13 nucleotides line up with TRBD2. V gave up 6 bases and J gave up 4 bases; unmatched junction bases: 3. CDR3 length equals 15 residues. Germline V gives CDR1 SGHTA, CDR2 FQGNSA. This CDR3 reads CASSSTSGGYNEQFF. The CDR3 nucleotides read TGTGCCAGCAGTTCGACTAGCGGGGGGTACAATGAGCAGTTCTTC.

This clone was found a few times. The gene calls are TRBV18 and TRBJ2-4, with D perhaps TRBD2 (6 bases). The germline V and J ends were trimmed by 3 bases and 8 bases, with 11 bases remaining between them. This CDR3 has 13 residues. The V gene's germline CDR1 is KGHSH and CDR2 LQKENI. The CDR3 DNA reads TGTGCCAGCTCACCGGGGGGATCTGACATTCAGTACTTC. It translates to CASSPGGSDIQYF.

The sample holds a few counts of this clone. The J gene is TRBJ1-1, the V gene TRBV30; D remains ambiguous. Trimming pared 3 bases from V and 4 bases from J, leaving 9 bases between. Germline CDR1 and CDR2: GTSNPN and SVGIG (reference sequence). There are 12 residues in the CDR3. The CDR3 coding sequence is TGTGCCTGGAGACGTGAGGGCACTGAAGCTTTCTTT. It translates to CAWRREGTEAFF.

V usage is TRBV7-8 and J usage is TRBJ1-2; 7 bases align to TRBD1. Unmatched junction bases numbered 4, after V lost 0 bases and J lost 6 bases. Germline V lookup: CDR1 SGHVS, CDR2 FQNEAQ. The CDR3 runs to 14 residues. The CDR3 DNA sequence: TGTGCCAGCAGCTTAGCGACCGGGACAGATGGCTACACCTTC. Translated: CASSLATGTDGYTF. Together with reference TRBV7-8 and TRBJ1-2, the CDR3 gives the full variable domain: GAGVSQSPRYKVAKRGQDVALRCDPISGHVSLFWYQQALGQGPEFLTYFQNEAQLDKSGLPSDRFFAERPEGSVSTLKIQRTQQEDSAVYLCASSLATGTDGYTFGSGTRLTVV.